Included here is one T cell receptor (beta chain) sequence, with context. The sample belongs to a study of blood T cell repertoires in COVID-19. Trimming cost V 7 bases and J 0 bases, with 13 bases left between them. Per germline, CDR1 LNHDA and CDR2 SQIVND (reference sequence). The length of the CDR3 is 15 residues. Original methodology: Amplified reference gene primers provided the basis for estimating nucleated cell counts. The repertoire was sequenced with immunoSEQ multiplex PCR; TCRdb's copy has only in-frame clones and lacks some. The D gene and trimming were derived from the DNA, and the V and J assignments and clone size from that table. Seen here are around 320,000 clones, 85% observed once, and the top ten hold more than 6%.

The TCR sequence derives from a human donor in a cohort sampled during active COVID-19. The specimen was peripheral blood. The gene calls are TRBV19 and TRBJ1-5, with D tentatively TRBD1 (6 bases). CDR3 sequence reads: CASNYRESSNQPQHF. CDR3 coding DNA: TGTGCCAGTAATTACAGGGAAAGTAGCAATCAGCCCCAGCATTTT.